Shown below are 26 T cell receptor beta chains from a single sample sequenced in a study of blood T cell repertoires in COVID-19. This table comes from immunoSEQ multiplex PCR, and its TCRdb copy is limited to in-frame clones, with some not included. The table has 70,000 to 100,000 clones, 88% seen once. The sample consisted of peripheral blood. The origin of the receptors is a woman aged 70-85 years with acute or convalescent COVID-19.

In nucleotides, the CDR3 is TGTGCCAGCAGTTTAGTTAGGACAGGGGGCTTGAACACTGAAGCTTTCTTT. Translating gives CASSLVRTGGLNTEAFF. The chain is built from TRBV28 and TRBJ1-1; TRBD1 agrees at 11 bases. This CDR3 spans 17 amino acids. With V trimmed by 2 bases and J by 0 bases, 5 bases remained unmatched. The germline gives CDR1 MDHEN, CDR2 SYDVKM.

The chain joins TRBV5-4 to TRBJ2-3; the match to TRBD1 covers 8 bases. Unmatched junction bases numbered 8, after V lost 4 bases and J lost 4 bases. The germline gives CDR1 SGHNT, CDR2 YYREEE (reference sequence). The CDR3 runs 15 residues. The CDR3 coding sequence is TGTGCCAGCAGCCCCGGACAGGGAAGGGCAGATACGCAGTATTTT. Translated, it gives CASSPGQGRADTQYF.

The CDR3, as DNA: TGTGCCAGCAGTCAAGCCACCGGGACAGGGACCTATGGCTACACCTTC. Translating gives CASSQATGTGTYGYTF. The chain employs TRBV27 and TRBJ1-2, with 9 nucleotides matching TRBD1. CDR1 MNHEY and CDR2 SMNVEV come from the germline V gene (reference sequence). CDR3 size: 16 residues. With 5 bases clipped from V and 4 bases from J, the junction kept 11 bases outside the gene matches.

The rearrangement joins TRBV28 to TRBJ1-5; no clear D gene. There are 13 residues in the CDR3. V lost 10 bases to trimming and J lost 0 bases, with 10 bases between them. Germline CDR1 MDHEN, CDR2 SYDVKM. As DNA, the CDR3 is TGTGCCACGTATCCGTATAGCAATCAGCCCCAGCATTTT. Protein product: CATYPYSNQPQHF.

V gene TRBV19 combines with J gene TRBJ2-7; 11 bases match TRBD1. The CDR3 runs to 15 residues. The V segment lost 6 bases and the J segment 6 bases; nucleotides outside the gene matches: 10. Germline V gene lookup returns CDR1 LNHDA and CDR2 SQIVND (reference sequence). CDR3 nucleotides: TGTGCCAGTAGCTTCGCCGGGACAGGGGGATCCGAGCAGTACTTC. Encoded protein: CASSFAGTGGSEQYF. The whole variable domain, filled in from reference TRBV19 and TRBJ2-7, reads DGGITQSPKYLFRKEGQNVTLSCEQNLNHDAMYWYRQDPGQGLRLIYYSQIVNDFQKGDIAEGYSVSREKKESFPLTVTSAQKNPTAFYLCASSFAGTGGSEQYFGPGTRLTVT.

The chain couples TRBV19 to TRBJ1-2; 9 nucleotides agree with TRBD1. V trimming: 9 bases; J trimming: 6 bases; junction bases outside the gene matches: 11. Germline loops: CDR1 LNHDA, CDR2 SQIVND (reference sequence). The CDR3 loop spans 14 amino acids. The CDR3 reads CASQDKRQGDGYTF. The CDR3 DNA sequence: TGTGCCAGCCAAGATAAAAGACAGGGGGATGGCTACACCTTC.

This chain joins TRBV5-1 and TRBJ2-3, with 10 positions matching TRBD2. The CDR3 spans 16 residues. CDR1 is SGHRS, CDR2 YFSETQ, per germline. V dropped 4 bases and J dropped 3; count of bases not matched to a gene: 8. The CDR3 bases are TGCGCCAGCAGCACCCCTAGCGGGAGATCGACAGATACGCAGTATTTT. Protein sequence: CASSTPSGRSTDTQYF.

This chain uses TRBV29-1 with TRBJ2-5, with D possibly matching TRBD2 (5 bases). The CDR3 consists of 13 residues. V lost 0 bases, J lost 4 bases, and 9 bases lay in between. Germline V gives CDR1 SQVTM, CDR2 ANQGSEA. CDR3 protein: CSVEDLGGETQYF. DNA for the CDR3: TGCAGCGTTGAAGATCTAGGAGGAGAGACCCAGTACTTC.

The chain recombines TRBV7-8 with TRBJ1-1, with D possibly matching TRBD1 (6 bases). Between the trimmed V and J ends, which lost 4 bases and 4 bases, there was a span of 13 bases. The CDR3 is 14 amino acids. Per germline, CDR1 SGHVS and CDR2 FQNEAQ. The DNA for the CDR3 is TGTGCCAGCAGCTCAACAGGGTTCGGCACTGAAGCTTTCTTT. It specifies CASSSTGFGTEAFF.

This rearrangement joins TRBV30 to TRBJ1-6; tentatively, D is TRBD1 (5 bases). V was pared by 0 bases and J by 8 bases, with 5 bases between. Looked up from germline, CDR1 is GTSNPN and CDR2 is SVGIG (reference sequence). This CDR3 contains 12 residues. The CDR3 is CAWSVTDSPLHF. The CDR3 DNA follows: TGTGCCTGGAGTGTGACAGATTCACCCCTCCACTTT.

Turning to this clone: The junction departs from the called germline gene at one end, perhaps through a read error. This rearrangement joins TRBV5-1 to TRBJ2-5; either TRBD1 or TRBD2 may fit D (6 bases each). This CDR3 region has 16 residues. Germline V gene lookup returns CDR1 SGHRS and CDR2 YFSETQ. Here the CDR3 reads CASSLEGSRGSETQYF. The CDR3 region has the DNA TGCGCCAGCAGTTTGGAGGGGTCAAGGGGGTCCGAGACCCAGTACTTC.

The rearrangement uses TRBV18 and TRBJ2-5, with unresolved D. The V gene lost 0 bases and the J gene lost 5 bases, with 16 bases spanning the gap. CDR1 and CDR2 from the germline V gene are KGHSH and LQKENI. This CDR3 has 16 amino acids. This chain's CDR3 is CASSPPLADGRETQYF. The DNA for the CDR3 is TGTGCCAGCTCACCACCGTTGGCAGATGGGCGTGAGACCCAGTACTTC.

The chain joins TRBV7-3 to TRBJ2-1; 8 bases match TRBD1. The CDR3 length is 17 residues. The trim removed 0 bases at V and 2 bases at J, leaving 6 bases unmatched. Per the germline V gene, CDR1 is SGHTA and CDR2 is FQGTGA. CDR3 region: CASSLTPDRAPYNEQFF. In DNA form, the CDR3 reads TGTGCCAGCAGCTTAACTCCGGACAGGGCCCCCTACAATGAGCAGTTCTTC.

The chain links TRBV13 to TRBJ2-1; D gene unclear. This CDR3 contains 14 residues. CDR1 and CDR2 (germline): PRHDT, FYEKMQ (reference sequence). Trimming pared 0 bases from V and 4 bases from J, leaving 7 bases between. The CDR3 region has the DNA TGTGCCAGCAGCTTAGGTGTGTTATACAATGAGCAGTTCTTC. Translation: CASSLGVLYNEQFF.

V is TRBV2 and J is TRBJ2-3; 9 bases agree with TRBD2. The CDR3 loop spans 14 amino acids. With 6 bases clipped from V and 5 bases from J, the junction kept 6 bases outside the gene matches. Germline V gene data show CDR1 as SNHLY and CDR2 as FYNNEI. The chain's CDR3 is CASRILLAGDTQYF. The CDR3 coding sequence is TGTGCCAGCAGGATACTACTAGCGGGAGATACGCAGTATTTT.

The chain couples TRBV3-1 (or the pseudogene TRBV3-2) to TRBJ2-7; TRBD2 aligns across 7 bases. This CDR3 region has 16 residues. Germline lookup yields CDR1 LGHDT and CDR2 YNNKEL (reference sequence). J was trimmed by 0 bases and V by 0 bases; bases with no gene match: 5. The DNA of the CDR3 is TGTGCCAGCAGCCAAGATATCAGCGGGAACTCCTACGAGCAGTACTTC. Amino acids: CASSQDISGNSYEQYF.

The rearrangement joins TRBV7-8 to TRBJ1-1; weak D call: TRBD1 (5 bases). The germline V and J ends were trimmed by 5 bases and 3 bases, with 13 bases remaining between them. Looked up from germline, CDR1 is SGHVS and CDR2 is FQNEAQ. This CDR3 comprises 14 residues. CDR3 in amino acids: CASSKWGRYTEAFF. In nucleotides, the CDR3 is TGTGCCAGCAGCAAATGGGGGAGGTACACTGAAGCTTTCTTT.

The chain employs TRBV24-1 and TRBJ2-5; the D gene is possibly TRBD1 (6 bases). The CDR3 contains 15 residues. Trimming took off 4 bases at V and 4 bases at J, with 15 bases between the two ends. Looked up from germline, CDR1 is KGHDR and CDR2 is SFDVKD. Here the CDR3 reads CATSDATGHTETQYF. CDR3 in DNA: TGTGCCACCAGTGACGCTACGGGACACACAGAGACCCAGTACTTC.

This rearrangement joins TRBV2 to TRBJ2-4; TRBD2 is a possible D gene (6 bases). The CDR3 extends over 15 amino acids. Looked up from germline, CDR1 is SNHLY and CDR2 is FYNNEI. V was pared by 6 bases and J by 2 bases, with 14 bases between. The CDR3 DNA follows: TGTGCCAGCAGCTGGGCCGGGGGACCCAAAAACATTCAGTACTTC. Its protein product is CASSWAGGPKNIQYF.

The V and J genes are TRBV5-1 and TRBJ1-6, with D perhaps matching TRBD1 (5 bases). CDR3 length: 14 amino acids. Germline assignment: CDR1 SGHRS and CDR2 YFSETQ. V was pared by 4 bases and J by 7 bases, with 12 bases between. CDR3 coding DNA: TGCGCCAGCAGCCCGGGACTTCCAAATTCACCCCTCCACTTT. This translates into CASSPGLPNSPLHF.

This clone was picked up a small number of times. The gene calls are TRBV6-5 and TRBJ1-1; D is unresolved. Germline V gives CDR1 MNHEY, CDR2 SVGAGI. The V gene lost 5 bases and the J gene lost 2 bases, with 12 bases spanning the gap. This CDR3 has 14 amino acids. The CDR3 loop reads CASSKRNRNTEAFF. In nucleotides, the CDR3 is TGTGCCAGCAGTAAAAGGAACAGAAACACTGAAGCTTTCTTT.

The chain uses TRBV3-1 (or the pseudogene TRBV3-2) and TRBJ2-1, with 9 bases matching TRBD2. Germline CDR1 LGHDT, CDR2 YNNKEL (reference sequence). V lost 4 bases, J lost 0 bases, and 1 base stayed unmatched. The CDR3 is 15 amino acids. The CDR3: CASSLAGASYNEQFF. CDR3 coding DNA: TGTGCCAGCAGCCTAGCGGGGGCCTCCTACAATGAGCAGTTCTTC.

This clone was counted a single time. CDR3 in amino acids: CASSRGETQYF. The CDR3 bases are TGTGCCAGCAGTAGAGGGGAGACCCAGTACTTC. The chain is built from TRBV2 and TRBJ2-5; tentatively, D is TRBD2 (5 bases). The germline CDR1 and CDR2 sequences are SNHLY and FYNNEI. The CDR3 is made up of 11 amino acids. V shed 5 bases and J shed 5 bases, with 6 bases lying between them.

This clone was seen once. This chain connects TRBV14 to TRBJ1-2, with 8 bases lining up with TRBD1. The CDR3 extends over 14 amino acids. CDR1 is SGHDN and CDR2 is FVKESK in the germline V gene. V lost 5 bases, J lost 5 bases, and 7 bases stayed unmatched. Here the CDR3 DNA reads TGTGCCAGCAGCACTGGACAGGGAAAGTATGGCTACACCTTC. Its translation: CASSTGQGKYGYTF.

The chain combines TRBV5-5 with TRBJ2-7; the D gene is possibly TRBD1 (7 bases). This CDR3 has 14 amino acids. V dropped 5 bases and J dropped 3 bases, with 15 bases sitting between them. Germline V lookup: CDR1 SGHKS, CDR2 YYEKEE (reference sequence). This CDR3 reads CASRPRQGLYEQYF. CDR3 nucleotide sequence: TGTGCCAGCAGACCAAGACAGGGACTCTACGAGCAGTACTTC.

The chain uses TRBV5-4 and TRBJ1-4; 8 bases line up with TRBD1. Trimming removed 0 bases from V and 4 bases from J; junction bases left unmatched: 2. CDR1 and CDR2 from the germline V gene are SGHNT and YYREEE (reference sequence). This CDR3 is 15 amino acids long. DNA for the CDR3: TGTGCCAGCAGCTTGGAGACAGGGGTTAATGAAAAACTGTTTTTT. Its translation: CASSLETGVNEKLFF.